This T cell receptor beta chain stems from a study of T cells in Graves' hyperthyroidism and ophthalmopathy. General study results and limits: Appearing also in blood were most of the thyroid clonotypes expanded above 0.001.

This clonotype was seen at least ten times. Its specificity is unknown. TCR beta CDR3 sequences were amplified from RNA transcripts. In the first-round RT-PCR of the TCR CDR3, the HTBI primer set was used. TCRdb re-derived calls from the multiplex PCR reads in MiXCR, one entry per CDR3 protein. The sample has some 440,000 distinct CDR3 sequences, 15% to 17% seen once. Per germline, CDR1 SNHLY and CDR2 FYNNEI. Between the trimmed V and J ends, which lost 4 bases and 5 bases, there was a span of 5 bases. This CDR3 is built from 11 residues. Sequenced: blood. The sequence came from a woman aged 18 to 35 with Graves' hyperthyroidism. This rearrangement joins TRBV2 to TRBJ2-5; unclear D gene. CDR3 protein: CASSVWETQYF. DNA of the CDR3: TGTGCCAGCAGTGTCTGGGAGACCCAGTACTTC.